This T cell receptor (beta chain) was observed in a study of naive and memory T cell subsets. Notes on the study in general: Over 85% of naive TCR sequences appeared only once after error correction, unlike memory subsets. Clonotypes here are unpaired alpha or beta chain sequences. Gini index rose across naive, CM, EM and EMRA in CD4 and CD8.

Per the germline V gene, CDR1 is MGHRA and CDR2 is YSYEKL. The CDR3 extends over 13 amino acids. The germline V and J ends were trimmed by 4 bases and 6 bases, with 9 bases remaining between them. An equimolar mix of two oligonucleotides served as the beta constant-region primer for TRBC1 and TRBC2. TCRdb itself ran the UMI-ligation and nested PCR reads through MiXCR, one entry per CDR3 protein. This table holds 120,000 to 150,000 distinct CDR3 sequences, about 18% found once. A word on this clonotype: Its antigen remains unknown.

This receptor was identified in a human donor in good health. What was sequenced was naive CD4+ T cells from blood. The rearrangement links TRBV4-1 to TRBJ2-2; no definite D call. As DNA, the CDR3 is TGCGCCAGCAGCCGAGGACGAGCCGGGGAGCTGTTTTTT. Amino acid sequence: CASSRGRAGELFF.